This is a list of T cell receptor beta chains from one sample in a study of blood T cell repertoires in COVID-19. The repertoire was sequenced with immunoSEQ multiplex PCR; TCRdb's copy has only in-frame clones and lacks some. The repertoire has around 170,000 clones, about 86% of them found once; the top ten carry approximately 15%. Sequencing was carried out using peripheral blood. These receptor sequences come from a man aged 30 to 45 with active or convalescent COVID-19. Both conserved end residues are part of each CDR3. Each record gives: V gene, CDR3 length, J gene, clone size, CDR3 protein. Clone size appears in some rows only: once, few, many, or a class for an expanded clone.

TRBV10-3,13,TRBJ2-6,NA,CASTVSGANVLTF
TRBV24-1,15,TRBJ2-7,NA,CATSDGQAHDYEQYF
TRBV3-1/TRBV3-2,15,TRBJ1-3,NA,CASSPGDAGGNTIYF
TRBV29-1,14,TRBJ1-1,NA,CSARLATAVLEAFF
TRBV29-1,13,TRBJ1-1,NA,CSGGGRANTEAFF
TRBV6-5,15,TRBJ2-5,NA,CASRPRTGVEETQYF
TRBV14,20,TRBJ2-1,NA,CASSLTGQGVGSGRYNEQFF
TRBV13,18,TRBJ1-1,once,CASSTRGGQGAFGTEAFF
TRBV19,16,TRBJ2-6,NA,CASRGQGAFGANVLTF
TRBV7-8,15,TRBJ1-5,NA,CASSLGALSNQPQHF
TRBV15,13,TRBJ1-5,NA,CATSRVPNQPQHF
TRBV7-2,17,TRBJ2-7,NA,CASSSGTSGGGAYEQYF
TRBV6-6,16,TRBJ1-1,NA,CASSLPVRRMNTEAFF
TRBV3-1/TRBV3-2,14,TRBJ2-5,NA,CASSFRTGGGTQYF
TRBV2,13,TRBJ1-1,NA,CASSERGPTEAFF
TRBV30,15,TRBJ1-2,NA,CAWTPGQDINYGYTF
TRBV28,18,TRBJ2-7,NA,CASSRFSGIGGGSYEQYF
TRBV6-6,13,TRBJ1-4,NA,CASSYSTGAKVFF
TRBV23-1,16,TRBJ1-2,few,CASSQFVAGQLYGYTF
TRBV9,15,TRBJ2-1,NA,CASSVRGGSDNEQFF